The clone carrying this TCR beta chain was seen a few times. This record comes from a study of identical twins. One entry per CDR3 protein, called by TCRdb with MiXCR from the 5' RACE reads. The table includes just over 500,000 distinct CDR3 sequences, roughly a fifth detected once. The CDR3 covers 16 residues. Germline loops: CDR1 MNHEY, CDR2 SMNVEV (reference sequence). Deletions cut 5 bases from V and 1 base from J, with 17 bases between. Another study also made use of these data, one on T cells expressing NK-cell markers.

The origin of this receptor is a young woman in good health. This sequence joins TRBV27 and TRBJ1-1; D ambiguous. Material for sequencing was CD4+ T cells sorted from blood. The CDR3 DNA sequence: TGTGCCAGCAGTCCCCTTGCCTTTTTGCGGAACACTGAAGCTTTCTTT. It codes for CASSPLAFLRNTEAFF.